This entry features one T cell receptor (beta chain) sequence. Antigen specificity is unknown. These data belong to a study of radiation and T cells in renal cell carcinoma. Study summary: Nephrectomy followed 15 Gy stereotactic body radiation by 4 weeks.

Some clones are missing from TCRdb's copy, which holds only in-frame ones; the method was immunoSEQ multiplex PCR. This sample has about 150,000 clones, with roughly 87% found just once. CDR1 SGHRS and CDR2 YFSETQ come from the germline V gene. CDR3 length: 17 amino acids. V lost 4 bases, J lost 0 bases, and 7 bases stayed unmatched. Study findings and constraints: In blood, top tumor clones expanded by 2 weeks, shrinking by 4.

Time point: blood 2 weeks post-SBRT. Treatment defined: 15 Gy SBRT to primary tumor, nephrectomy 4 weeks later. Blood was sampled at baseline, 2 weeks and 4 weeks after SBRT. This renal cell carcinoma was of the clear cell type. This receptor was obtained from a woman between 45 and 60 years old with renal cell carcinoma. The chain joins TRBV5-1 to TRBJ1-4; 9 bases match TRBD1. The sample in question was blood, obtained from a patient whose treatment included radiotherapy and nephrectomy. The DNA of the CDR3 is TGCGCCAGCAGCAGCCCGGGACAGGGTTCAACTAATGAAAAACTGTTTTTT. Its protein is CASSSPGQGSTNEKLFF.